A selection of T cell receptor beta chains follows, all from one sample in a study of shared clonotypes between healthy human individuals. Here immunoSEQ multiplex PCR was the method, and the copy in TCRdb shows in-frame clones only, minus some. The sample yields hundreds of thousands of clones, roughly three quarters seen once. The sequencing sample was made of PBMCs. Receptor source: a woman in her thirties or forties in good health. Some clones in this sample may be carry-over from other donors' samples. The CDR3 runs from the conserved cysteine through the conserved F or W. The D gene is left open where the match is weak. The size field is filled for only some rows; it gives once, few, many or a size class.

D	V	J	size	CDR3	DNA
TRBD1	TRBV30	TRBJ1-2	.	CAWSPSRGQEDYGYTF	TGTGCCTGGAGTCCGAGCAGGGGGCAGGAAGACTATGGCTACACCTTC
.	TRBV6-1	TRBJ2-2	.	CASSASPGWAGELFF	TGTGCCAGCAGTGCATCACCAGGGTGGGCCGGGGAGCTGTTTTTT
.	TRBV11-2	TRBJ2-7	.	CASSKIMRDGTYEQYF	TGTGCCAGCAGCAAAATCATGAGGGACGGAACCTACGAGCAGTACTTC
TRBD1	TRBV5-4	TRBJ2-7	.	CASHQTTGPILEQYF	TGTGCCAGCCACCAAACGACAGGGCCAATACTCGAGCAGTACTTC
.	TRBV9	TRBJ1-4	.	CASSVRGWGEKLFF	TGTGCCAGCAGCGTAAGAGGGTGGGGTGAAAAACTGTTTTTT
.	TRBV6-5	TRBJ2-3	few	CASRGDADTQYF	TGTGCCAGCAGAGGGGATGCTGATACGCAGTATTTT
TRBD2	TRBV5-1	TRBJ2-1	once	CASRRTSGDNEQFF	TGCGCCAGCAGACGGACTAGCGGCGACAATGAGCAGTTCTTC
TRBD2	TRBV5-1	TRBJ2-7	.	CASSLDPSGMSYEQYF	TGCGCCAGCAGCTTGGATCCTAGCGGGATGTCCTACGAGCAGTACTTC
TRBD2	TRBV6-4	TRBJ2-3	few	CASSEVAGGGGTDTQYF	TGTGCCAGCAGTGAAGTAGCGGGAGGCGGGGGCACAGATACGCAGTATTTT
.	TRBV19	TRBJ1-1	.	CASSIWEGTEAFF	TGTGCCAGTAGTATCTGGGAGGGCACTGAAGCTTTCTTT
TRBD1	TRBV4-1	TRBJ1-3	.	CASSQSGTGGSGNTIYF	TGCGCCAGCAGCCAATCCGGGACAGGGGGCTCTGGAAACACCATATATTTT
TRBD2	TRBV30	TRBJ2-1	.	CAWSPGTTTNEQLF	TGTGCCTGGAGTCCCGGGACTACCACGAATGAGCAGCTCTTC
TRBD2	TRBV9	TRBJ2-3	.	CASSALSGRATDTQYF	TGTGCCAGCAGCGCTTTGAGCGGGAGGGCCACAGATACGCAGTATTTT
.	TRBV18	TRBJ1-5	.	CASSPGGQLNQPQHF	TGTGCCAGCTCACCAGGGGGACAACTCAATCAGCCCCAGCATTTT
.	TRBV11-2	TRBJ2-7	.	CASSLESTTYEQYF	TGTGCCAGCAGCTTAGAGAGCACTACGTACGAGCAGTACTTC
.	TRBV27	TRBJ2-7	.	CASRSFHEQYF	TGTGCCAGCAGGAGTTTCCACGAGCAGTACTTC
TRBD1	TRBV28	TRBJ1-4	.	CASRLDRSREKLFF	TGTGCCAGCCGCCTGGACAGGTCTCGGGAAAAACTGTTTTTT
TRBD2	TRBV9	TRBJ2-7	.	CASSVEGYSGGEQYF	TGTGCCAGCAGCGTAGAGGGCTATAGCGGGGGCGAGCAGTACTTC
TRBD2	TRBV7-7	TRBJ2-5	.	CASSLGGSFQETQYF	TGTGCCAGCAGCTTAGGCGGGAGCTTCCAAGAGACCCAGTACTTC
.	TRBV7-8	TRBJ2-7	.	CASSLGSYEQYF	TGTGCCAGCAGCTTAGGATCCTACGAGCAGTACTTC
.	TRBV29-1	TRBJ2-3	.	CSSSNRAQETQYF	TGCAGCTCATCAAACAGGGCCCAGGAAACGCAGTATTTT
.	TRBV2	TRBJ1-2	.	CASSAETGENGYTF	TGTGCCAGCAGTGCTGAGACGGGGGAGAATGGCTACACCTTC
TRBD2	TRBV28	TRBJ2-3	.	CASSLWGLATDTQYF	TGTGCCAGCAGTTTATGGGGACTAGCGACAGATACGCAGTATTTT
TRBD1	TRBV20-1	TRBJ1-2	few	CSVPTGGHTF	TGCAGTGTTCCCACAGGGGGCCACACCTTC
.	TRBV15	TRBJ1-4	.	CATSRSTETVEKLFF	TGTGCCACCAGCAGGTCGACGGAAACAGTCGAAAAACTGTTTTTT
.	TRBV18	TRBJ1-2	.	CASSPEAAIYGYTF	TGTGCCAGCTCACCAGAGGCAGCCATCTATGGCTACACCTTC
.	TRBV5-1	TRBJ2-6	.	CASSLATGANVLTF	TGCGCCAGCAGCTTGGCCACTGGGGCCAACGTCCTGACTTTC
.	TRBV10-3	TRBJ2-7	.	CAISPQIPTYEQYF	TGTGCCATCAGCCCTCAGATACCTACCTACGAGCAGTACTTC
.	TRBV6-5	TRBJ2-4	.	CASSSQKNIQYF	TGTGCCAGCAGTTCACAGAAAAACATTCAGTACTTC
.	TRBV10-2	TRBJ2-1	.	CATGLNSYNEQFF	TGCGCCACCGGACTTAACTCCTACAATGAGCAGTTCTTC
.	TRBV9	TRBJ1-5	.	CASSVGLNQPQHF	TGTGCCAGCAGCGTAGGTCTGAATCAGCCCCAGCATTTT
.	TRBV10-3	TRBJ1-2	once	CAISEGGDYGYTF	TGTGCCATCAGTGAAGGGGGGGACTATGGCTACACCTTC
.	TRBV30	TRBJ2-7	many	CAWSGNYEQYF	TGTGCCTGGAGTGGAAATTACGAGCAGTACTTC
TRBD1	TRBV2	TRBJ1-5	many	CASKRPGGGNQPQHF	TGTGCCAGCAAACGACCAGGGGGGGGCAATCAGCCCCAGCATTTT
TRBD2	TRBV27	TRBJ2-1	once	CASTQLAGDNEQFF	TGTGCCAGCACCCAACTAGCGGGAGATAATGAGCAGTTCTTC
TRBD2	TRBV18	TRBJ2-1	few	CASSRPGTSGYEQFF	TGTGCCAGCTCACGCCCGGGGACTAGCGGGTATGAGCAGTTCTTC
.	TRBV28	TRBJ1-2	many	CASSPGFRGYTF	TGTGCCAGCAGCCCTGGGTTTAGGGGCTACACCTTC
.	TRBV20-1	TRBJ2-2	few	CSAPRSRELFF	TGCAGTGCTCCGCGATCCCGGGAGCTGTTTTTT
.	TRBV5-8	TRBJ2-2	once	CASSLGQTTGELFF	TGTGCCAGCAGCTTGGGTCAAACCACCGGGGAGCTGTTTTTT
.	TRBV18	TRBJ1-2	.	CASSPGGPYGYTF	TGTGCCAGCTCACCAGGGGGGCCCTATGGCTACACCTTC
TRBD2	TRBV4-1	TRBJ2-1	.	CASSQDQASGRAGNEQFF	TGCGCCAGCAGCCAAGATCAGGCTAGCGGGAGGGCCGGGAATGAGCAGTTCTTC
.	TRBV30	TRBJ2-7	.	CAWSGSSSYEQYF	TGTGCCTGGAGTGGCAGCAGCTCCTACGAGCAGTACTTC
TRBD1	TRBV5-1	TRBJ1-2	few	CARLDRTNYGYTF	TGCGCCAGGTTGGACAGGACGAACTATGGCTACACCTTC
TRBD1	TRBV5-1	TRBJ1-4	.	CASSAGTGLSNEKLFF	TGCGCCAGCAGCGCCGGGACAGGGCTGTCTAATGAAAAACTGTTTTTT
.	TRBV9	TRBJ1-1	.	CASSALGGVGTEAFF	TGTGCCAGCAGCGCCCTGGGGGGGGTGGGCACTGAAGCTTTCTTT
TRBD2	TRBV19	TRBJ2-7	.	CASRTSGSAGTFYEQYF	TGTGCCAGTCGGACTAGCGGGAGCGCCGGGACCTTCTACGAGCAGTACTTC
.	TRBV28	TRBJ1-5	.	CASGGRSNQPQHF	TGTGCCAGCGGAGGAAGGAGCAATCAGCCCCAGCATTTT